This T cell receptor beta chain was retrieved from a study of blood T cell repertoires in COVID-19. In the authors' methods: Amplified reference gene primers provided the basis for estimating nucleated cell counts. Sequenced by immunoSEQ multiplex PCR; TCRdb stores in-frame clones only, minus some. V and J calls and clone size are copied from that table; D and trimming were computed from the DNA. The data show about 76,000 clones, about 93% seen once. This clonotype was obtained from a human donor in a cohort sampled during active COVID-19. The sequenced sample consisted of peripheral blood.

CDR3 amino acids: CASSLSLGYGYTF. The CDR3 coding sequence is TGTGCCAGCAGTTTGAGCCTAGGCTATGGCTACACCTTC. V usage is TRBV6-2 or TRBV6-3 and J usage is TRBJ1-2; D ambiguous. V lost 4 bases and J lost 4, with 10 bases in between. Per germline, CDR1 MNHEY and CDR2 SVGEGT. CDR3 size: 13 residues.